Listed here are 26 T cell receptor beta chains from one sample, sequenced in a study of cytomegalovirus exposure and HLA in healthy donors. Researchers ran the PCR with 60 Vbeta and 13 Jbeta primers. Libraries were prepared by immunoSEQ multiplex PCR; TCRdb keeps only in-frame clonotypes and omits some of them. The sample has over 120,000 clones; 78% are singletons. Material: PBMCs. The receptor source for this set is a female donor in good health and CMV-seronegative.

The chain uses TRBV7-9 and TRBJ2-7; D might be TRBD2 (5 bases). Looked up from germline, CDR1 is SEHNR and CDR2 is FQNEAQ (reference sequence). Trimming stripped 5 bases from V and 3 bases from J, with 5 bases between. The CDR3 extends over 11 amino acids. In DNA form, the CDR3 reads TGTGCCAGCAGCCGGGACTACGAGCAGTACTTC. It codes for CASSRDYEQYF.

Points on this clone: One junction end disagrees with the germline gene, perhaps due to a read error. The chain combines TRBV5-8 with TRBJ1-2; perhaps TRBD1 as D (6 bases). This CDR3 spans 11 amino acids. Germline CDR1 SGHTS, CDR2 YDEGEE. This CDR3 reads CASTFFRGYPF. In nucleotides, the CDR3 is TGTGCCAGCACCTTTTTCAGGGGCTACCCCTTC.

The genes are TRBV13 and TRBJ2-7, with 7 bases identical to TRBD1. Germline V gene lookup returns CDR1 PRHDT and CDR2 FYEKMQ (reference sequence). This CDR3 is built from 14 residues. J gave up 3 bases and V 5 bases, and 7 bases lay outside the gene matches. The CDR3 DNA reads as TGTGCCAGCAGCCATCGCAGGACAGGCTACGAGCAGTACTTC. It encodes CASSHRRTGYEQYF.

The CDR3 region is CASSPKGQVNYGYTF. CDR3 nucleotide sequence: TGTGCCAGCTCACCAAAGGGACAGGTTAACTATGGCTACACCTTC. This chain joins TRBV18 and TRBJ1-2, with TRBD1 matching 8 bases. The CDR3 sequence is 15 residues long. V gave up 2 bases and J gave up 1 base; unmatched junction bases: 3. Germline lookup yields CDR1 KGHSH and CDR2 LQKENI.

The DNA of the CDR3 is TGTGCCAGCAGTGCACAGGGTAGCACCGGGGAGCTGTTTTTT. Protein sequence: CASSAQGSTGELFF. The gene calls are TRBV25-1 and TRBJ2-2, with D maybe TRBD1 (6 bases). The CDR3 length is 14 residues. V was shortened by 4 bases and J by 4 bases, with 10 bases between the two germline ends. Per the germline V gene, CDR1 is MGHDK and CDR2 is SYGVNS.

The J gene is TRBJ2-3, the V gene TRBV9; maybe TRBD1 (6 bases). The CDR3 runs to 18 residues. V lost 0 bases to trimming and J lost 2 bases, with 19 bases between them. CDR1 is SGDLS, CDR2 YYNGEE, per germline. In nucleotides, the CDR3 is TGTGCCAGCAGCGTAGGGGGGCTGGCTAGCTCCCTCACAGATACGCAGTATTTT. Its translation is CASSVGGLASSLTDTQYF.

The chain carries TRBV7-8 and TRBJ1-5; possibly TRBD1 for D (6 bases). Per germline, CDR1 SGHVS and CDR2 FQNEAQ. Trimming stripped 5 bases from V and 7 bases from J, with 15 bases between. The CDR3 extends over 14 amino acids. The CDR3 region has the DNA TGTGCCAGCAGCCACACAGGGTTCTTGCAGCCCCAGCATTTT. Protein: CASSHTGFLQPQHF.

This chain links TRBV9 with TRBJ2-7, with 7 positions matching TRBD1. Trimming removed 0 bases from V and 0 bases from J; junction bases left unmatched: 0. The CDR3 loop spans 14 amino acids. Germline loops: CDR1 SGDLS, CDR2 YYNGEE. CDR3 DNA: TGTGCCAGCAGCGTAGGGGACAGCTCCTACGAGCAGTACTTC. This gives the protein CASSVGDSSYEQYF.

In nucleotides, the CDR3 is TGTGCCAGCAGTTCACCGGGGTTCAACTATGGCTACACCTTC. Translated: CASSSPGFNYGYTF. The V call is TRBV28, the J call TRBJ1-2; D not certain. Trimming removed 4 bases from V and 2 bases from J, with 11 bases in between. The CDR3 spans 14 residues. CDR1 and CDR2 (germline): MDHEN, SYDVKM.

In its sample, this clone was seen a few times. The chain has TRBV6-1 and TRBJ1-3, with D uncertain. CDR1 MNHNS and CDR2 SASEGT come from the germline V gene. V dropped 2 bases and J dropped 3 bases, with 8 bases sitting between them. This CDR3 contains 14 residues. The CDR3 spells CASSELSIGNTIYF. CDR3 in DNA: TGTGCCAGCAGTGAACTTTCTATTGGAAACACCATATATTTT.

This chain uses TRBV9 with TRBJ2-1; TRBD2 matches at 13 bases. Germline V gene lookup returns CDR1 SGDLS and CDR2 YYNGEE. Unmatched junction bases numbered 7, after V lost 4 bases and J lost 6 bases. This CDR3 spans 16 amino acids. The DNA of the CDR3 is TGTGCCAGCAGCCCCGTGGGACTAGCGGGATCCAATGAGCAGTTCTTC. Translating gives CASSPVGLAGSNEQFF.

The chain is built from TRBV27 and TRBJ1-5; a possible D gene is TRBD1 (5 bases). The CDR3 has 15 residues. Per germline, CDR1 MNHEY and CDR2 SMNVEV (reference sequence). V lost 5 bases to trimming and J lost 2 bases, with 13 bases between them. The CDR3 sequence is CASSEQSGGNQPQHF. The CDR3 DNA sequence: TGTGCCAGCAGTGAACAGTCGGGGGGCAATCAGCCCCAGCATTTT.

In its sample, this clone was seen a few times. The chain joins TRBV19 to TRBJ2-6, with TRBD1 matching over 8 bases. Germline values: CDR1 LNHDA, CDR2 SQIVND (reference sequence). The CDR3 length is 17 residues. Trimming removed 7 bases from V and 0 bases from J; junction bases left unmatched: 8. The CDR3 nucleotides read TGTGCCAGTACCGTAGGGACAGGAGGCTCTGGGGCCAACGTCCTGACTTTC. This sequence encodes CASTVGTGGSGANVLTF.

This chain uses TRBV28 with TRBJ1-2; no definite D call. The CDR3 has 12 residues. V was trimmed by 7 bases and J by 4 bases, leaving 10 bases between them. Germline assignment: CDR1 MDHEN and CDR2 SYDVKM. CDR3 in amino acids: CASMANPYGYTF. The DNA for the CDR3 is TGTGCCAGCATGGCCAACCCCTATGGCTACACCTTC.

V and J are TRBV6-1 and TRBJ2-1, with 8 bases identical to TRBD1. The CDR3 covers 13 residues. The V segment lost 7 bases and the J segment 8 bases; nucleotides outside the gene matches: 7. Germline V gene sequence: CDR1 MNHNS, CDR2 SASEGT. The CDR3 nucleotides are TGTGCCAGCAAGGACAGGGCAGGCGATGAGCAGTTCTTC. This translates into CASKDRAGDEQFF.

CDR3 DNA: TGTGCCAGCAGCCCCGGCCGGGGGGAGGTGGATGAGCAGTTCTTC. This codes for CASSPGRGEVDEQFF. The chain joins TRBV9 to TRBJ2-1, with TRBD2 matching over 7 bases. This CDR3 region has 15 residues. V gave up 4 bases and J gave up 8 bases; unmatched junction bases: 12. Germline V gives CDR1 SGDLS, CDR2 YYNGEE.

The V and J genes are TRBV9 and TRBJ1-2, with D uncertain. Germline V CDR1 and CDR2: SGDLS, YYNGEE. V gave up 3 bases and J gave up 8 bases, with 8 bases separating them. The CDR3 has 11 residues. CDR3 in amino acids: CASSALRGYTF. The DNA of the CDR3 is TGTGCCAGCAGCGCCCTACGGGGCTACACCTTC.

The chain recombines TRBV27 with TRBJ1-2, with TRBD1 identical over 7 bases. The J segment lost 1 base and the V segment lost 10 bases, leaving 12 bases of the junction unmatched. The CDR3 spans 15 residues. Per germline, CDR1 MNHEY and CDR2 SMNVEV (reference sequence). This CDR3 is CATKGDRTFNYGYTF. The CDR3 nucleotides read TGTGCCACCAAAGGGGACAGAACATTTAACTATGGCTACACCTTC.

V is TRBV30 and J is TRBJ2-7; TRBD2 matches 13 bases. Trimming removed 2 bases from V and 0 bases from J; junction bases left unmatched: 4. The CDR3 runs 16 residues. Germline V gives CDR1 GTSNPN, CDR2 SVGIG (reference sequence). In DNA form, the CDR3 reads TGTGCCTGGAGTCTCGGACTAGCGGGGGCCTCCTACGAGCAGTACTTC. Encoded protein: CAWSLGLAGASYEQYF.

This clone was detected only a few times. Written as DNA, the CDR3 is TGTGCCAGCAGCTTAGAATTAGGGGGCACTGAAGCTTTCTTT. This translates into CASSLELGGTEAFF. The chain joins TRBV7-9 to TRBJ1-1, with TRBD1 as a possible D gene (6 bases). This CDR3 is 14 amino acids long. The germline gives CDR1 SEHNR, CDR2 FQNEAQ (reference sequence). Trimming removed 1 base from V and 4 bases from J, with 10 bases in between.

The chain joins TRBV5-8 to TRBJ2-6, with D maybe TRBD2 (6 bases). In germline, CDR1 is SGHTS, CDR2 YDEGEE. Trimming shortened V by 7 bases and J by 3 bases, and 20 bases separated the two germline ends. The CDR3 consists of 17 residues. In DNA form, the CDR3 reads TGTGCCAGCGGGGAGGCGATATTAGGGCTTGGGGCCAACGTCCTGACTTTC. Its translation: CASGEAILGLGANVLTF.

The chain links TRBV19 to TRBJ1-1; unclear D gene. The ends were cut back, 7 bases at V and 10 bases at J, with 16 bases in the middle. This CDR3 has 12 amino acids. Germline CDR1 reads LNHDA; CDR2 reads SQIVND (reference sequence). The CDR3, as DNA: TGTGCCAGTACGATCCTAGGTTCCCGAGCTTTCTTT. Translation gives CASTILGSRAFF.

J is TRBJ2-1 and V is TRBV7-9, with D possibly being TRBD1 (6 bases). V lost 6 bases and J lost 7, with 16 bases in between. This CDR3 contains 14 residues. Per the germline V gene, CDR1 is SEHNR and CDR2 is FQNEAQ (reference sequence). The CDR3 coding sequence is TGTGCCAGCAGTTGGACAGATAGGAGGAATGAGCAGTTCTTC. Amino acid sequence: CASSWTDRRNEQFF.

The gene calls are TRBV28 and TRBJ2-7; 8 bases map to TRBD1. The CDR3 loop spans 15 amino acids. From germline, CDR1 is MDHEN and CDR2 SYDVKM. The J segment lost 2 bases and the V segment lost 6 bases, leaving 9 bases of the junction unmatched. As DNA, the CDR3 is TGTGCCAGCAGCCCGAACCTGGGACAGGCCTACGAGCAGTACTTC. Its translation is CASSPNLGQAYEQYF.

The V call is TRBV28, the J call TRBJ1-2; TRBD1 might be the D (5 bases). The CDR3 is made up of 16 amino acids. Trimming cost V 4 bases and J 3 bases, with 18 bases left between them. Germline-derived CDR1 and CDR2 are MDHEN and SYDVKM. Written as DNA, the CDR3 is TGTGCCAGCAGTTCAGAGGGGCGGTGGGAGGACTATGGCTACACCTTC. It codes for CASSSEGRWEDYGYTF.

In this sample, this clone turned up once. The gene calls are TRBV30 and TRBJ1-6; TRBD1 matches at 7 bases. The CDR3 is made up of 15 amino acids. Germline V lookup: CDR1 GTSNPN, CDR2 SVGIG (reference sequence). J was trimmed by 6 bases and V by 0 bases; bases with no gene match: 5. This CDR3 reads CAWSVQGRLNSPLHF. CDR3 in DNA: TGTGCCTGGAGTGTACAGGGGCGACTTAATTCACCCCTCCACTTT. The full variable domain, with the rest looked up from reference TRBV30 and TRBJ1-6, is SQTIHQWPATLVQPVGSPLSLECTVEGTSNPNLYWYRQAAGRGLQLLFYSVGIGQISSEVPQNLSASRPQDRQFILSSKKLLLSDSGFYLCAWSVQGRLNSPLHFGNGTRLTVT.